This TCR beta chain was profiled in a study of shared clonotypes between healthy human individuals. Study outcomes and limitations: Among donors, clonotype sharing was expected to be affected by sequencing depth.

V was trimmed by 4 bases and J by 8 bases, leaving 14 bases between them. There are 14 residues in the CDR3. CDR1 is SNHLY and CDR2 is FYNNEI in the germline V gene. Selected positively for CCR7 and CD45RO-negative, naive CD8 cells excluded terminally differentiated effector memory CD45RA+ cells. Nashville, Tennessee was home to all donors, each a Caucasian adult. Concerning this clone: Its antigen remains unidentified.

In replicate PCRs of sorted subsets, approximately 210 ng DNA, some 28,000 T cell genomes, was used. Some clones are missing from TCRdb's copy, which holds only in-frame ones; the method was immunoSEQ multiplex PCR. The data hold about 680,000 clones, with roughly nine tenths observed a single time. The specimen was naive CD8+ T cells sorted from blood. The chain has TRBV2 and TRBJ1-4; D remains ambiguous. The sequence derives from a man under 40 in good health. The CDR3 DNA reads TGTGCCAGCAGTGTTGACACGGTAGAGGAAAAACTGTTTTTT. Encoded protein: CASSVDTVEEKLFF.